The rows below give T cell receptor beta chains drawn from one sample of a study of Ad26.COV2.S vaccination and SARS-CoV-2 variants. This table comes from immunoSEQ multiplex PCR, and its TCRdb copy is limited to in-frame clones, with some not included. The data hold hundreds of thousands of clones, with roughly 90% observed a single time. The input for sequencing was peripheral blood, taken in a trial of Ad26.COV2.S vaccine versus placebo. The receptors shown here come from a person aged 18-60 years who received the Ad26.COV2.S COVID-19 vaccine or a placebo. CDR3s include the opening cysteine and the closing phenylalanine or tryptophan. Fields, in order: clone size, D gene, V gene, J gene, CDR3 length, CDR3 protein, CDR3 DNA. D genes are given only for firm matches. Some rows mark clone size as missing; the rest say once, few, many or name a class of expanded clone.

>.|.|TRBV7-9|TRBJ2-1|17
CASSFPQSQGNDNEQFF
TGTGCCAGCAGCTTTCCCCAGTCTCAGGGTAACGACAATGAGCAGTTCTTC
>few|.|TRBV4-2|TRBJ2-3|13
CASSQDKTDTQYF
TGTGCCAGCAGCCAAGACAAAACAGATACGCAGTATTTT
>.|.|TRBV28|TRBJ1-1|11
CASSPDFEAFF
TGTGCCAGCAGCCCCGACTTTGAAGCTTTCTTT
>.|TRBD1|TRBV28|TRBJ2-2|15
CASSPRTGRIGELFF
TGTGCCAGCAGTCCCCGGACAGGGAGGATCGGGGAGCTGTTTTTT
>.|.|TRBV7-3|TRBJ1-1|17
CASSLSGRGGSNTEAFF
TGTGCCAGCAGCTTAAGTGGCCGGGGAGGGTCGAACACTGAAGCTTTCTTT
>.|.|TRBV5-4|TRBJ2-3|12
CASSNPTDTQYF
TGTGCCAGCAGCAACCCCACAGATACGCAGTATTTT
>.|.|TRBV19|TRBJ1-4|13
CASTSLGNEKLFF
TGTGCCAGCACCTCCCTGGGTAATGAAAAACTGTTTTTT
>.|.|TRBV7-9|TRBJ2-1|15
CASSLVGEGYNEQFF
TGTGCCAGCAGCTTAGTGGGAGAGGGCTACAATGAGCAGTTCTTC
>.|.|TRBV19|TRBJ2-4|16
CASSIRGLGAKNIQYF
TGTGCCAGTAGTATCCGAGGGTTAGGGGCCAAAAACATTCAGTACTTC
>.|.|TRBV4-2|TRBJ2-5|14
CASSQEGGTKTQYF
TGTGCCAGCAGCCAAGAGGGTGGGACCAAGACCCAGTACTTC
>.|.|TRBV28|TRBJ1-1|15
CASSFLNEGYTEAFF
TGTGCCAGCAGTTTTCTAAATGAGGGTTACACTGAAGCTTTCTTT
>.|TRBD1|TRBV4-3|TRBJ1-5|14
CASSSGTGYQPQHF
TGCGCCAGCAGCTCCGGGACAGGGTACCAGCCCCAGCATTTT
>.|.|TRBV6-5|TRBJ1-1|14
CASSYRPANTEAFF
TGTGCCAGCAGTTACAGACCAGCGAACACTGAAGCTTTCTTT
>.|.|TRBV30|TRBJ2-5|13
CAWSRRHRETQYF
TGTGCCTGGAGTCGGCGGCACCGGGAGACCCAGTACTTC
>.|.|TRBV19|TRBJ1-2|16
CASSVPRVRGYYGYTF
TGTGCCAGTAGTGTCCCTCGGGTTAGGGGCTACTATGGCTACACCTTC
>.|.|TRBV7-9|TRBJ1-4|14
CASSPGPRNEKLFF
TGTGCCAGCAGCCCCGGGCCACGAAATGAAAAACTGTTTTTT
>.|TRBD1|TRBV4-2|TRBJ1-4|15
CASSQGQGANEKLFF
TGTGCCAGCAGCCAGGGACAGGGCGCTAATGAAAAACTGTTTTTT
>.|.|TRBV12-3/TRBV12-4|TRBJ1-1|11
CASSLGTEAFF
TGTGCCAGCAGTTTAGGGACTGAAGCTTTCTTT
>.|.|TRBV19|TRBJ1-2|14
CASSPGTVNYGYTF
TGTGCCAGTAGTCCTGGGACGGTTAACTATGGCTACACCTTC
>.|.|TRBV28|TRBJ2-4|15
CASRGTTLTKNIQYF
TGTGCCAGCAGGGGAACCACCCTCACCAAAAACATTCAGTACTTC
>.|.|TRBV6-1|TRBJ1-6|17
CASSGGRAGSYNSPLHF
TGTGCCAGCAGTGGGGGTCGGGCAGGGAGCTATAATTCACCCCTCCACTTT
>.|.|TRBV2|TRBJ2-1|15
CASSGLAGSYNEQFF
TGTGCCAGCAGTGGGCTCGCGGGCTCCTACAATGAGCAGTTCTTC
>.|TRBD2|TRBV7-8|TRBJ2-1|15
CASSWTSGVYNEQFF
TGTGCCAGCAGCTGGACTAGCGGGGTTTACAATGAGCAGTTCTTC
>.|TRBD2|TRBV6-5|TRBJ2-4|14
CASSSWEGKNIQYF
TGTGCCAGCTCCAGTTGGGAGGGCAAAAACATTCAGTACTTC
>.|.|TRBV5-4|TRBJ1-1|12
CASSLDSQKAFF
TGTGCCAGCAGCTTGGATAGTCAGAAAGCTTTCTTT
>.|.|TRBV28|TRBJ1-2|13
CASSLFRTDGYTF
TGTGCCAGCAGTTTATTCCGCACCGATGGCTACACCTTC
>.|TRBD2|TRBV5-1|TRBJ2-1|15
CASSLGRARSGKQFF
TGCGCCAGCAGCTTAGGCCGGGCCCGTAGCGGGAAGCAGTTCTTC
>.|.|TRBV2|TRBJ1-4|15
CASRPAGATNEKLFF
TGTGCCAGCAGACCTGCTGGGGCAACTAATGAAAAACTGTTTTTT